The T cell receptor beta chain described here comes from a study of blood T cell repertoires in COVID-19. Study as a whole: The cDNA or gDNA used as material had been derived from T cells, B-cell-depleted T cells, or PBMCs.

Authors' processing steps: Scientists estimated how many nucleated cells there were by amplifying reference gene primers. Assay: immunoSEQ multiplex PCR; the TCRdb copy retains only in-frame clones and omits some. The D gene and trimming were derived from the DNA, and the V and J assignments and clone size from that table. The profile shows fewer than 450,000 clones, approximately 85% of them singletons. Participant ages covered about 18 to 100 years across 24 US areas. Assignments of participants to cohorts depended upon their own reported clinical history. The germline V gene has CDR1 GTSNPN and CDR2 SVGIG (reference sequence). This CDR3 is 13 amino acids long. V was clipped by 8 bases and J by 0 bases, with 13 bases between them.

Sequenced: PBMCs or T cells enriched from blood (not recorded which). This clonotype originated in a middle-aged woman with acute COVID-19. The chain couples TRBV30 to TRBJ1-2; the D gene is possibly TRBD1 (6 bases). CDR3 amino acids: CARTTGANYGYTF. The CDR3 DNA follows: TGTGCCCGGACGACAGGCGCTAACTATGGCTACACCTTC.